This T cell receptor beta chain was documented in a study of siplizumab effects on memory and regulatory T cells. Study conclusions and caveats: An assignable phenotype, naive or memory, was missing from roughly 80-95% of proliferating CD4+ or CD8+ clones.

Only in-frame clones appear in the TCRdb table, and some are missing; sequencing was by immunoSEQ multiplex PCR. The table has more than 85,000 clones, 75% to 95% seen once. Concerning this clone: Antigen unknown.

V shed 2 bases and J 1 base; nucleotides not matched to a gene: 5. From germline, CDR1 is SGHRS and CDR2 YFSETQ. The CDR3 totals 16 residues. The sample comprised CD4+ T cells sorted from blood. The clonotype was recovered from a human donor in good health. Some clones in this sample may be carry-over from other donors' samples. The chain links TRBV5-1 to TRBJ1-3, with 8 positions matching TRBD1. The CDR3 here is CASSLEQGASGNTIYF. In nucleotides, the CDR3 is TGCGCCAGCAGCTTAGAGCAGGGGGCTTCTGGAAACACCATATATTTT.